This TCR beta chain was obtained from a study of Ad26.COV2.S vaccination and SARS-CoV-2 variants (dated by TCRdb to the early 2020s). Regarding the study in general: Sequencing of the TCRbeta repertoire served to evaluate the specificity and breadth of SARS-CoV-2-reactive T cell receptors following Ad26.COV2.S vaccination. A total of 32 samples were included in the TCR-sequenced set, comprising roughly 19 Ad26.COV2.S vaccine recipients, 5 placebo recipients and 8 SARS-CoV-2 convalescent individuals. General findings and caveats noted by the study authors: According to the authors, total T cell responses may have been underestimated by the TCR breadth and depth analyses. After vaccination, spike-specific CD8+ and CD4+ T cell responses were reported to show substantial breadth. Vaccine and placebo recipients had similar non-spike TCR breadth, a finding consistent with the vaccine containing only spike. Higher spike-specific TCR breadth was observed in Ad26.COV2.S recipients than in placebo recipients (P = 0.0014).

The time point label here, explained by the study, means: individuals recovered from natural SARS-CoV-2 infection. The CDR3 has 16 amino acids, counting the end cysteine and phenylalanine. Of the read, only the CDR3 DNA is kept; its 48 bases are in frame from base 1. After removal of 2 bases from V and 3 bases from J, the junction retains 7 bases not matched to a gene. CDR1 is given as SEHNR and CDR2 as FQNEAQ, both from the germline V gene (reference sequence). This clone was seen only a few times. This clone's antigen is unknown. Base qualities are not recorded, but no much larger clone differs from it by a single base. TCRbeta CDR3 regions were sequenced with the immunoSEQ Assay. After extraction, genomic DNA underwent amplification by bias-controlled multiplex PCR, followed by high-throughput sequencing. As for the original processing: Collapsing and filtering of sequences were performed to quantify the absolute abundance of each unique TCRbeta CDR3 region. T cell fraction was estimated by normalizing TCRbeta template counts to usable DNA, with usable DNA measured through amplification of reference genes found in all nucleated cells. Repertoire TCRs were annotated as SARS-CoV-2-specific by exact matching of V gene, CDR3 amino acid sequence and J gene to a known reactive TCR set. The reference SARS-CoV-2 TCR set was derived from MIRA and filtered for enrichment in COVID-19-positive ImmuneCODE repertoires, a step that removed public or cross-reactive TCRs. Using the MIRA antigens, annotated TCRs were further analysed by specific ORF or by position within an ORF. Depth was the summed frequency of annotated unique rearrangements, while breadth was defined as annotated unique rearrangements over total unique productive rearrangements. Group comparisons of TCR breadth used two-sided Wilcoxon rank-sum tests. The table comes from immuneACCESS by way of TCRdb, which keeps in-frame sequences with V and J called. Part of the clones is missing from these tables; in studies checked, under half for an unresolved V gene and the rest for unknown reasons. The V and J calls and the clone size are those of that table, but D and trimming were determined from the DNA. The sample table records under 150,000 clones; roughly 88% of these occur just once. The top ten clonotypes cover 5% of the sample.

The source was peripheral blood, collected after recovery from COVID-19. This receptor was taken from a human donor who had recovered from COVID-19. The rearranged segments are TRBV7-9 and TRBJ2-1; 7 bases in the junction line up with TRBD1. Here is the DNA: TGTGCCAGCAGCTTATCCTTGGACAGGAACTACAATGAGCAGTTCTTC. This yields the protein CASSLSLDRNYNEQFF.